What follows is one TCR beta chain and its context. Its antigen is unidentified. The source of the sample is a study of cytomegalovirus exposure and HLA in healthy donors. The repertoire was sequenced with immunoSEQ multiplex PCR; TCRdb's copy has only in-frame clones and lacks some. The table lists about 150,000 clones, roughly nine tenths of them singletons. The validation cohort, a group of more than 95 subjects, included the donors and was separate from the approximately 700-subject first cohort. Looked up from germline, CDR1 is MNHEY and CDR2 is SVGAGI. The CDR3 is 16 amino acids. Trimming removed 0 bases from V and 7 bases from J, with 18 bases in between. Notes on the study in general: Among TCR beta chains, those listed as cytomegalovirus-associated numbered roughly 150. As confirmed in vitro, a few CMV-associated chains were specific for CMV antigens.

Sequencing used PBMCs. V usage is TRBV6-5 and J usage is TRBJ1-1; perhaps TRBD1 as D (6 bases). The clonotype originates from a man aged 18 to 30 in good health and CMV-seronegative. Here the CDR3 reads CASSYSVNRAIGEAFF. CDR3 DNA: TGTGCCAGCAGTTACTCGGTGAACAGGGCGATAGGTGAAGCTTTCTTT.